The 2 T cell receptor beta chains presented below share a single source sample, sequenced in a study of blood T cell repertoires in COVID-19. The data were produced by immunoSEQ multiplex PCR, yet TCRdb's version contains in-frame clones alone and is incomplete. Among roughly 60,000 clones listed, roughly 86% were seen once. The sample was peripheral blood. The receptor source for this set is a man aged 50 to 59 with active COVID-19.

The J gene is TRBJ2-4, the V gene TRBV9; TRBD1 matches at 9 bases. With 2 bases clipped from V and 4 bases from J, the junction kept 1 base outside the gene matches. The CDR3 is made up of 14 amino acids. Germline-derived CDR1 and CDR2 are SGDLS and YYNGEE. This CDR3 is CASSVGTGKNIQYF. The CDR3 region has the DNA TGTGCCAGCAGCGTGGGGACAGGGAAAAACATTCAGTACTTC. Full variable domain (outside the CDR3, taken from reference TRBV9 and TRBJ2-4): DSGVTQTPKHLITATGQRVTLRCSPRSGDLSVYWYQQSLDQGLQFLIQYYNGEERAKGNILERFSAQQFPDLHSELNLSSLELGDSALYFCASSVGTGKNIQYFGAGTRLSVL.

The gene calls are TRBV7-9 and TRBJ1-4; maybe TRBD1 (5 bases). Germline V lookup: CDR1 SEHNR, CDR2 FQNEAQ (reference sequence). This CDR3 has 15 amino acids. The V and J ends lost 1 base and 7 bases respectively, with 13 bases between them. Here the CDR3 reads CASSLGAQEGEKLFF. CDR3 DNA: TGTGCCAGCAGCTTAGGGGCACAGGAGGGTGAAAAACTGTTTTTT.